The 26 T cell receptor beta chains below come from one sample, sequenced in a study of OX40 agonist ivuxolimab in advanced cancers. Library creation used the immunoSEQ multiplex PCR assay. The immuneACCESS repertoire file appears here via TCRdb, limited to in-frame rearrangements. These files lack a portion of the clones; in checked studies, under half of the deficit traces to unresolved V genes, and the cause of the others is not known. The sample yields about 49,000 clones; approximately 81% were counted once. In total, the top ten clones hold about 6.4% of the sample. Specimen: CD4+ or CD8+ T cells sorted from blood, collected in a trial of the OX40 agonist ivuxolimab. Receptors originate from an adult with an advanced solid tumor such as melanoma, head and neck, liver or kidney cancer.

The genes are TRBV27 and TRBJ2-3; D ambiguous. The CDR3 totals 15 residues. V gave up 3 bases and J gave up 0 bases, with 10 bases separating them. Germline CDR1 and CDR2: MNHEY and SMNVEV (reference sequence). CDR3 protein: CASSFSVDSTDTQYF. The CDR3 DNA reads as TGTGCCAGCAGTTTTTCTGTCGATAGCACAGATACGCAGTATTTT.

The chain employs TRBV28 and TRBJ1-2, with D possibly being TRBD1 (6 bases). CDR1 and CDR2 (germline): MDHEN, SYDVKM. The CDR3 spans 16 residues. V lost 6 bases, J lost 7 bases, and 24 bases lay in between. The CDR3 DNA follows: TGTGCCAGCAGGGAGGTGGCCCTCACAGGGTCAGGTGGCTACACCTTC. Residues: CASREVALTGSGGYTF.

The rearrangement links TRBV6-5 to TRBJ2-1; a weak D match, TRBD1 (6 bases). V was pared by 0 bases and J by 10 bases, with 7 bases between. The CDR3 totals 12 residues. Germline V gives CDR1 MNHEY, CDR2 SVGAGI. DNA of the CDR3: TGTGCCAGCAGTTACTCCGGGACAGAGCAGTTCTTC. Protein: CASSYSGTEQFF.

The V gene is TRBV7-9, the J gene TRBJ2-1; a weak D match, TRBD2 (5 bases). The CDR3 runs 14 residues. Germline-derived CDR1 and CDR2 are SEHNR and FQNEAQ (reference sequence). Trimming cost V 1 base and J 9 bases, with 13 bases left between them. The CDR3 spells CASSLVVGELEQFF. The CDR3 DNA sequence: TGTGCCAGCAGCTTAGTTGTGGGAGAACTTGAGCAGTTCTTC.

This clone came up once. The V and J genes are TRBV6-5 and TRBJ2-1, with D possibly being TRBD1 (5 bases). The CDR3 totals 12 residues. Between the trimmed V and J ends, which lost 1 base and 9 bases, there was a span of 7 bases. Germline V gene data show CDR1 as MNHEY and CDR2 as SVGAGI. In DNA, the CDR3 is TGTGCCAGCAGTTACTATCAGGGTGAGCAGTTCTTC. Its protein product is CASSYYQGEQFF.

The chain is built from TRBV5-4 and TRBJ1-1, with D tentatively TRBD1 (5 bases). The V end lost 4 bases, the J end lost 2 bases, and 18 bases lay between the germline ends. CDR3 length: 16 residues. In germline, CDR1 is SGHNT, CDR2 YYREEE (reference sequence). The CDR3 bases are TGTGCCAGCAGCCAGGACAACACGAGGACTAACACTGAAGCTTTCTTT. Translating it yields CASSQDNTRTNTEAFF.

This CDR3 is CASSQDPGQGLGNEQFF. The CDR3 nucleotides read TGCGCCAGCAGCCAAGATCCGGGACAGGGGTTAGGGAATGAGCAGTTCTTC. J is TRBJ2-1 and V is TRBV4-1; 10 nucleotides line up with TRBD1. Germline CDR1 and CDR2: MGHRA and YSYEKL. This CDR3 is built from 17 residues. V was pared by 0 bases and J by 7 bases, with 9 bases of the junction left unmatched.

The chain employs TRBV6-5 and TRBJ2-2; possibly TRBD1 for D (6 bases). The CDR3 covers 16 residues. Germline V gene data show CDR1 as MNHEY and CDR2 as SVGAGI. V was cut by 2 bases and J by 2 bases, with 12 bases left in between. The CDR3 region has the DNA TGTGCCAGCAGTTACCGCCCGGACAGTAACACCGGGGAGCTGTTTTTT. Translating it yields CASSYRPDSNTGELFF.

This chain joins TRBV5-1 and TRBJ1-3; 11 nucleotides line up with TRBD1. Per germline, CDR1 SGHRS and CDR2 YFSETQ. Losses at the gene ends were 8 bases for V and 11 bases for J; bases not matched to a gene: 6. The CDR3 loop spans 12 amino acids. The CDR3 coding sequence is TGCGCCAGTGGGACAGGGGGACAGCCCATATATTTT. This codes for CASGTGGQPIYF.

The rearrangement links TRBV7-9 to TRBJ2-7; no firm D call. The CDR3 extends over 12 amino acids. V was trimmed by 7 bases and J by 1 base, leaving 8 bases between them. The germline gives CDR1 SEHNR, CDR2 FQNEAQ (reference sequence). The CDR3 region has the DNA TGTGCCAGCACCGACGGATCCTACGAGCAGTACTTC. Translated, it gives CASTDGSYEQYF.

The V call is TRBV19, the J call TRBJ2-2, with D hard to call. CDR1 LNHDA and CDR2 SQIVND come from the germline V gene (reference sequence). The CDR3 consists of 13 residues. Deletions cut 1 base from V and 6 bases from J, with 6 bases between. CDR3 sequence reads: CASSIGWSGELFF. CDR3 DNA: TGTGCCAGTAGTATAGGGTGGTCCGGGGAGCTGTTTTTT.

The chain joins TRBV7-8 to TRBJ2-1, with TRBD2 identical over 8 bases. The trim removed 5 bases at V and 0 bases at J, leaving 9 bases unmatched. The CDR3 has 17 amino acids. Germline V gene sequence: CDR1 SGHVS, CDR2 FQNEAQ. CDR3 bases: TGTGCCAGCAGCCCATCTACGGGAGGGAGCTCCTACAATGAGCAGTTCTTC. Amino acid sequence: CASSPSTGGSSYNEQFF.

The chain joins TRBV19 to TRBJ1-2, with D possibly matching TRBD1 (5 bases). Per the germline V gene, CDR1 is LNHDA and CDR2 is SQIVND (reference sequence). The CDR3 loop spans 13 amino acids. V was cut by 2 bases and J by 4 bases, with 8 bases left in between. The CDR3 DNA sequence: TGTGCCAGTAGTATAACAGGACCCTATGGCTACACCTTC. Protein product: CASSITGPYGYTF.

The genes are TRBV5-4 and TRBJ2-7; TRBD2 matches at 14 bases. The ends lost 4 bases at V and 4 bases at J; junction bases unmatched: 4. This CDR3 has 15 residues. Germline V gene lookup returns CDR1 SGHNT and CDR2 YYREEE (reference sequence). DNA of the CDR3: TGTGCCAGCAGCCTGGGACTAGCGGGGGTATACGAGCAGTACGTC. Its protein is CASSLGLAGVYEQYV.

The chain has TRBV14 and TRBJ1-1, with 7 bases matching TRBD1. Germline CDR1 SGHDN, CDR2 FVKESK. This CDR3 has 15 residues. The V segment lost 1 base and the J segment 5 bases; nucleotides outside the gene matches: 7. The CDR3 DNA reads TGTGCCAGCAGCCAAGTCGACAGGGCCGGGACTGAAGCTTTCTTT. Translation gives CASSQVDRAGTEAFF.

The CDR3 protein is CASSQDNLAGGFRQYF. Written as DNA, the CDR3 is TGCGCCAGCAGCCAAGATAATCTAGCGGGAGGTTTTAGGCAGTACTTC. The chain is built from TRBV4-3 and TRBJ2-7, with TRBD2 identical over 11 bases. The CDR3 length is 16 residues. The V segment lost 0 bases and the J segment 9 bases; nucleotides outside the gene matches: 10. Germline V gene sequence: CDR1 LGHNA, CDR2 YSLEER.

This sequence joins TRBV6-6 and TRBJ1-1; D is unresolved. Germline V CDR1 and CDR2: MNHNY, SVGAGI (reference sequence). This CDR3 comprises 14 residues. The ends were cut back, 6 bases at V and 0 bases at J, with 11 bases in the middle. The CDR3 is CASSLSAMNTEAFF. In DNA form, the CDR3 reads TGTGCCAGCAGCCTCTCAGCCATGAACACTGAAGCTTTCTTT.

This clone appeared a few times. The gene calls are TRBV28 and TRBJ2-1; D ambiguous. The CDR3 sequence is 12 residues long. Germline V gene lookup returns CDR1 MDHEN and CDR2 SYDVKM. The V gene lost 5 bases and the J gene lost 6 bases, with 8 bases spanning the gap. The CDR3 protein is CASSTVFNEQFF. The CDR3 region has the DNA TGTGCCAGCAGTACAGTATTCAATGAGCAGTTCTTC.

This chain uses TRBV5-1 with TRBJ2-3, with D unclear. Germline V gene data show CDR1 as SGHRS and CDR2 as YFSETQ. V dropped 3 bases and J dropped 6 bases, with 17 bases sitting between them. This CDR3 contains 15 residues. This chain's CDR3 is CASSWALPPRDTQYF. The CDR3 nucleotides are TGCGCCAGCAGCTGGGCCCTTCCTCCACGGGATACGCAGTATTTT.

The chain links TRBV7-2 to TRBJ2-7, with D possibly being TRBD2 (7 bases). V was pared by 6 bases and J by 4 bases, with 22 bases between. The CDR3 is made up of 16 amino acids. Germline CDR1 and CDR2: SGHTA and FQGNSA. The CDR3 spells CASSYARGAQDYEQYF. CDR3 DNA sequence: TGTGCCAGCAGTTACGCCCGGGGGGCGCAGGATTACGAGCAGTACTTC.

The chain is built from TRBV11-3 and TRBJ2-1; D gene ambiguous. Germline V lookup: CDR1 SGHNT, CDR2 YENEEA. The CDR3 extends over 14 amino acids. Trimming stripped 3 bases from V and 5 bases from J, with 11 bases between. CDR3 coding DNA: TGTGCCAGCAGCTTGTTTGGCAGAGACAATGAGCAGTTCTTC. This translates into CASSLFGRDNEQFF.

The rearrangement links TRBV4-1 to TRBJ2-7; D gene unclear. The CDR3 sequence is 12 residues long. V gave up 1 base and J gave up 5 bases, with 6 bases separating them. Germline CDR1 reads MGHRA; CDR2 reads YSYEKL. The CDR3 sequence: CASSQGLDEQYF. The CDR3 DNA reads TGCGCCAGCAGCCAAGGTTTGGACGAGCAGTACTTC.

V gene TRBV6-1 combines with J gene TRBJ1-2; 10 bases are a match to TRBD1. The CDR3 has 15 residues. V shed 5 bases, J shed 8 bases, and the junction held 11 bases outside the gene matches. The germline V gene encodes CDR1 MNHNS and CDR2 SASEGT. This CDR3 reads CASSHPGQGIEGYTF. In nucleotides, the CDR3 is TGTGCCAGCAGTCACCCGGGACAGGGGATCGAGGGCTACACCTTC.

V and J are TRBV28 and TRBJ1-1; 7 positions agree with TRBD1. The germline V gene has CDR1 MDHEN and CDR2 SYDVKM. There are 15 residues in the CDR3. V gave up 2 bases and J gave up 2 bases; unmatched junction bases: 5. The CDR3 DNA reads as TGTGCCAGCAGTTTAGGCGGGACAGTCAACACTGAAGCTTTCTTT. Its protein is CASSLGGTVNTEAFF.

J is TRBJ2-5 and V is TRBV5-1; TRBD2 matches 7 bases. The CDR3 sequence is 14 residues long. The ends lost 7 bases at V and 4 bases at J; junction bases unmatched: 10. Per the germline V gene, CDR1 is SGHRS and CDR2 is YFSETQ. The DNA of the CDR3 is TGCGCCAGCTGGGAGGGTTCGATGGGAGAGACCCAGTACTTC. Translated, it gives CASWEGSMGETQYF. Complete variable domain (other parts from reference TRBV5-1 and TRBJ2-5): KAGVTQTPRYLIKTRGQQVTLSCSPISGHRSVSWYQQTPGQGLQFLFEYFSETQRNKGNFPGRFSGRQFSNSRSEMNVSTLELGDSALYLCASWEGSMGETQYFGPGTRLLVL.

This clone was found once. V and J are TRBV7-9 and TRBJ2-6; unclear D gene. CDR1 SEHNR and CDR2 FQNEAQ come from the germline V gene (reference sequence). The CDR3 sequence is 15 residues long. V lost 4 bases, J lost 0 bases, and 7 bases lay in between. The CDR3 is CASSSLLSGANVLTF. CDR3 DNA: TGTGCCAGCAGCTCTCTCCTCTCTGGGGCCAACGTCCTGACTTTC.